The source of this T cell receptor (beta chain) is a study of response to subunit inactivated influenza vaccine. Losses at the gene ends were 6 bases for V and 8 bases for J; bases not matched to a gene: 14. The CDR3 extends over 18 amino acids. Germline assignment: CDR1 ENHRY and CDR2 SYGVKD. One entry per CDR3 protein, called by TCRdb with MiXCR from the RT-PCR reads. The sample records about 520,000 distinct CDR3 sequences, about 25% being singletons. The sequence came from a man aged 50-60 years who received an inactivated influenza vaccine. The rearrangement joins TRBV10-3 to TRBJ2-1; 15 bases match TRBD2. Sequenced material: CD4+ T cells sorted from PBMCs, taken 5 days after vaccination. The CDR3 DNA follows: TGTGCCATCAGGGGGACTAGCGGGAGGTCCGGAATGGGCGATGAGCAGTTCTTC. Translating it yields CAIRGTSGRSGMGDEQFF.